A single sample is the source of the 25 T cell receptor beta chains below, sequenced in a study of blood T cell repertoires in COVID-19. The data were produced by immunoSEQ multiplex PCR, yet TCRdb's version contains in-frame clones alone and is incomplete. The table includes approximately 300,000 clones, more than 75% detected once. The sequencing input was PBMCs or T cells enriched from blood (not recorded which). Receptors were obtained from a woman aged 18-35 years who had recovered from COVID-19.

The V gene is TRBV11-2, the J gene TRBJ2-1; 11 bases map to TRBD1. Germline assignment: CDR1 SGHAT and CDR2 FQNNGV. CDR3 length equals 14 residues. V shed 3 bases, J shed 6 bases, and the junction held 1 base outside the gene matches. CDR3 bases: TGTGCCAGCAGCTTTGGGACAGGGGGCAATGAGCAGTTCTTC. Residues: CASSFGTGGNEQFF.

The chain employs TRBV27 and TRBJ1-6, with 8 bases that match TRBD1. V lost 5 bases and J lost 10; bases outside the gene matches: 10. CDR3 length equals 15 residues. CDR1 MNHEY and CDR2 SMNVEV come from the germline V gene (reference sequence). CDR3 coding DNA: TGTGCCAGCAGTCCATCGACAGGGGATGGGTCACCCCTCCACTTT. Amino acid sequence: CASSPSTGDGSPLHF.

In DNA form, the CDR3 reads TGTGCCAGCAGCGTTAGTGCGACAGGGGCCTACGAGCAGTACTTC. As protein: CASSVSATGAYEQYF. This chain joins TRBV9 and TRBJ2-7, with TRBD1 matching 8 bases. V was clipped by 2 bases and J by 2 bases; unmatched bases: 6. The CDR3 contains 15 residues. Per germline, CDR1 SGDLS and CDR2 YYNGEE.

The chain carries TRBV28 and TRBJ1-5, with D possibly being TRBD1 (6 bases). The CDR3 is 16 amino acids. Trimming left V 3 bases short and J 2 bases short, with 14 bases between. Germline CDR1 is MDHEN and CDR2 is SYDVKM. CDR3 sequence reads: CASSLYRALGNQPQHF. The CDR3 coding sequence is TGTGCCAGCAGTTTGTACAGGGCCCTAGGCAATCAGCCCCAGCATTTT.

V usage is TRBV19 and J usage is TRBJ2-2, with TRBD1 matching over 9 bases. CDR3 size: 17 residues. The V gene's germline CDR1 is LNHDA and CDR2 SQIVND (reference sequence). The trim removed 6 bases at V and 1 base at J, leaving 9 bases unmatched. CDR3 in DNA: TGTGCCAGTAGCCCGGGACAGGGAGAAATGAACACCGGGGAGCTGTTTTTT. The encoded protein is CASSPGQGEMNTGELFF.

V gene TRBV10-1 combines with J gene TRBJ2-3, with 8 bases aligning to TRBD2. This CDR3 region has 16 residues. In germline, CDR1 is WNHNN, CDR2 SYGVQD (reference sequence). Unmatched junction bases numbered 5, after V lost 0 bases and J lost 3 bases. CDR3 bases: TGCGCCAGCAGTGAGTCAAAAGCGGGAGCTACAGATACGCAGTATTTT. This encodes CASSESKAGATDTQYF.

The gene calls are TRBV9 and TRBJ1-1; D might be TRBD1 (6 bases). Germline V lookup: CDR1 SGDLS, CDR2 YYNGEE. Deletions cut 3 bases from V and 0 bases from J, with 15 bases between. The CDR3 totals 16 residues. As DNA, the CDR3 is TGTGCCAGCAGCGCCACCGGGACACTTATGAACACTGAAGCTTTCTTT. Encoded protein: CASSATGTLMNTEAFF.

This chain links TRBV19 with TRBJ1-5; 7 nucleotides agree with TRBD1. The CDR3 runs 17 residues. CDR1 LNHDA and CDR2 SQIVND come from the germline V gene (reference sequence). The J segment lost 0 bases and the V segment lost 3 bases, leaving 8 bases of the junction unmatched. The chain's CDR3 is CASSMTGYLDSNQPQHF. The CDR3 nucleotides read TGTGCCAGTAGTATGACAGGGTATTTGGATAGCAATCAGCCCCAGCATTTT.

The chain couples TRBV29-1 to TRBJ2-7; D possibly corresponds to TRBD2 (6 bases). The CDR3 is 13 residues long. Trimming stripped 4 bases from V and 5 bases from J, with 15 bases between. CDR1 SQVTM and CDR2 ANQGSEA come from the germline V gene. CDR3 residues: CSVVGQGGHEQYF. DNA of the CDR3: TGCAGCGTTGTTGGTCAGGGAGGTCACGAGCAGTACTTC.

Written as DNA, the CDR3 is TGTGCCAGTAGTATTTTTGGCGGGACAGGACGCTACGAGCAGTACTTC. This codes for CASSIFGGTGRYEQYF. V is TRBV19 and J is TRBJ2-7; 8 nucleotides line up with TRBD1. This CDR3 spans 16 amino acids. V lost 3 bases to trimming and J lost 3 bases; unmatched junction nucleotides: 10. CDR1 and CDR2 (germline): LNHDA, SQIVND (reference sequence).

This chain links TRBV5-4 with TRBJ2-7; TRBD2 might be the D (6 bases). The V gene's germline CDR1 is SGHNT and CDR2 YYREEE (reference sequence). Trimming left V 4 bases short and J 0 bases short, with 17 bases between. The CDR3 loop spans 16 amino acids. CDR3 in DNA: TGTGCCAGCAGCCCTCGGCTGGGGGGAGGCTCCTACGAGCAGTACTTC. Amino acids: CASSPRLGGGSYEQYF.

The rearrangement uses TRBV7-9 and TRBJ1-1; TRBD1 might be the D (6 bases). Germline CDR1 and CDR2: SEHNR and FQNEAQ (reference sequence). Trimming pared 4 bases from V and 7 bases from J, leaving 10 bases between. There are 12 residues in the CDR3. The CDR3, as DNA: TGTGCCAGCAGCTACGGGACATTTGAAGCTTTCTTT. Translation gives CASSYGTFEAFF. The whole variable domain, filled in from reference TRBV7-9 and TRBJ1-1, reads DTGVSQNPRHKITKRGQNVTFRCDPISEHNRLYWYRQTLGQGPEFLTYFQNEAQLEKSRLLSDRFSAERPKGSFSTLEIQRTEQGDSAMYLCASSYGTFEAFFGQGTRLTVV.

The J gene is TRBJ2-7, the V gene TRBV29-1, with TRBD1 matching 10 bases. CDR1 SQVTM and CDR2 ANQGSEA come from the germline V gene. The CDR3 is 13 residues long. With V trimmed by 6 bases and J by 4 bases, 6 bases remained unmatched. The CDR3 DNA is TGCAGCGTGGCCGGGACAGGGGATTACGAGCAGTACTTC. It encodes CSVAGTGDYEQYF.

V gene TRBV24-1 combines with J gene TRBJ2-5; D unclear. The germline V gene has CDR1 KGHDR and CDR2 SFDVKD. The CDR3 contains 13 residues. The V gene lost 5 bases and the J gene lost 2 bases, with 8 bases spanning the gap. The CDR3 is CATSVPTQETQYF. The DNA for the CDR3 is TGTGCCACCAGTGTCCCGACTCAAGAGACCCAGTACTTC.

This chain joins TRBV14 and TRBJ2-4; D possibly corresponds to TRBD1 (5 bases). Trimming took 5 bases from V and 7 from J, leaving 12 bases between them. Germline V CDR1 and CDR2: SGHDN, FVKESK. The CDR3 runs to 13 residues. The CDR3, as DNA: TGTGCCAGCAGCGTCGGCAGGGCGAACATTCAGTACTTC. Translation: CASSVGRANIQYF. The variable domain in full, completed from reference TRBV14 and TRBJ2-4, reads EAGVTQFPSHSVIEKGQTVTLRCDPISGHDNLYWYRRVMGKEIKFLLHFVKESKQDESGMPNNRFLAERTGGTYSTLKVQPAELEDSGVYFCASSVGRANIQYFGAGTRLSVL.

The CDR3 bases are TGTGCCAGCAGCTCGAACCCCGGACTAGCGGGTTCCTACGAGCAGTACTTC. Its protein is CASSSNPGLAGSYEQYF. V gene TRBV9 combines with J gene TRBJ2-7, with 11 bases that match TRBD2. Looked up from germline, CDR1 is SGDLS and CDR2 is YYNGEE. CDR3 length: 17 residues. Trimming at V came to 4 bases and at J to 1 base, leaving 10 bases not matched to a gene.

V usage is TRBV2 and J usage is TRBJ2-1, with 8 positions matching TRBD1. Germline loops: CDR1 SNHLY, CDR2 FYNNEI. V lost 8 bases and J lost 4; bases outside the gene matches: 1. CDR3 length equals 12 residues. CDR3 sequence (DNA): TGTGCCAGCCGACAGGGGTACAATGAGCAGTTCTTC. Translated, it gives CASRQGYNEQFF.

CDR3: CASSSSGASSYNEQFF. The CDR3 DNA reads TGTGCCAGTAGTTCGTCAGGGGCAAGCTCCTACAATGAGCAGTTCTTC. The rearrangement joins TRBV19 to TRBJ2-1, with D tentatively TRBD1 (6 bases). The CDR3 length is 16 residues. V lost 5 bases to trimming and J lost 0 bases, with 14 bases between them. Per the germline V gene, CDR1 is LNHDA and CDR2 is SQIVND (reference sequence).

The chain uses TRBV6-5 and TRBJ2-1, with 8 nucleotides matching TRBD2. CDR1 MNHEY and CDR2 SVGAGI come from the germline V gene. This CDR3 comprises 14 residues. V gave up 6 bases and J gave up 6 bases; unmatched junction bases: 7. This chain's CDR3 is CASSSGRDINEQFF. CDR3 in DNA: TGTGCCAGCAGCAGCGGGAGAGATATCAATGAGCAGTTCTTC.

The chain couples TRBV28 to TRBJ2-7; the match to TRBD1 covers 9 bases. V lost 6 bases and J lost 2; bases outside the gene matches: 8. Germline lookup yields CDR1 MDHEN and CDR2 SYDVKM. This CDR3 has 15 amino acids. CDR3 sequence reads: CASRDGTGNPYEQYF. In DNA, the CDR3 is TGTGCCAGCAGGGATGGGACAGGGAACCCCTACGAGCAGTACTTC.

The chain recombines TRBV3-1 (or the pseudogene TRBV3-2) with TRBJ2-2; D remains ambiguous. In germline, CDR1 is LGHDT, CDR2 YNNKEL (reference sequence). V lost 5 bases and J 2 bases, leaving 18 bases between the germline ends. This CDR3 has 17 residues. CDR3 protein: CASSYPSRVPNTGELFF. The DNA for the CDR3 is TGTGCCAGCAGCTACCCCTCCCGGGTACCAAACACCGGGGAGCTGTTTTTT.

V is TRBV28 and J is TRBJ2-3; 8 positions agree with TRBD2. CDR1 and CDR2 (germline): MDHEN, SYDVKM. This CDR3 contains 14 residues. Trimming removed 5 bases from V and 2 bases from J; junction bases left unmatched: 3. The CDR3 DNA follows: TGTGCCAGCAGTCCCGGACTAGCCACAGATACGCAGTATTTT. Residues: CASSPGLATDTQYF. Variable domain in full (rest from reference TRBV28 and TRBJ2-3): DVKVTQSSRYLVKRTGEKVFLECVQDMDHENMFWYRQDPGLGLRLIYFSYDVKMKEKGDIPEGYSVSREKKERFSLILESASTNQTSMYLCASSPGLATDTQYFGPGTRLTVL.

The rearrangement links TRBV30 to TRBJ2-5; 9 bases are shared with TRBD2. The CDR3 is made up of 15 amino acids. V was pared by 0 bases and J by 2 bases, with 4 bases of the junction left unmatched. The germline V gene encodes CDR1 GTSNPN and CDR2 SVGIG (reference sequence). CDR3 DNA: TGTGCCTGGAGTGTGCTAGCGGGACCTCAAGAGACCCAGTACTTC. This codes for CAWSVLAGPQETQYF.

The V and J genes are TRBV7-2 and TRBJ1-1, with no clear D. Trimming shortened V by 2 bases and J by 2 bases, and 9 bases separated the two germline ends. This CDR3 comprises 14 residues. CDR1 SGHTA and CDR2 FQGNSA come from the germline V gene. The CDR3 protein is CASSLPPVNTEAFF. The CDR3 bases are TGTGCCAGCAGCTTACCCCCGGTCAACACTGAAGCTTTCTTT.

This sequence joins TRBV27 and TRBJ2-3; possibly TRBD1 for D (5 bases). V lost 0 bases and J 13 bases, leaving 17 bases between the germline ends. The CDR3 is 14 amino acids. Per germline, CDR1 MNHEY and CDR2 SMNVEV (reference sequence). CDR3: CASSLSGLSGAKYF. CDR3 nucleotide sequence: TGTGCCAGCAGTTTATCGGGGCTGTCAGGCGCTAAGTATTTT.